The clone carrying this T cell receptor beta chain showed up just once. Its antigen is currently unknown. At the DNA level, this CDR3 is encoded by other sequences in the same sample as well. This record comes from a study of cytomegalovirus exposure and HLA in healthy donors. Whole-study results and caveats: The authors later found HLA-associated TCR beta chains more clonally expanded than equally common others. Most likely, a cluster of highly shared sequence variants arose as a sequencing artifact. Available immune exposure information covered CMV serostatus only.

J lost 2 bases, V lost 0 bases, and 0 bases had no gene match. Germline V gene lookup returns CDR1 SGHRS and CDR2 YFSETQ. The CDR3 has 15 amino acids. PCR primers comprised 60 Vbeta and 13 Jbeta primers. Clones were sequenced by immunoSEQ multiplex PCR, and TCRdb holds only the in-frame ones, with some missing. The data show 60,000 to 100,000 clones, about four fifths seen once. The chain recombines TRBV5-1 with TRBJ2-5, with 11 bases identical to TRBD2. The sample taken for sequencing was PBMCs. The TCR was taken from a male donor in good health and CMV-seropositive. CDR3 loop: CASSLGLAGQETQYF. CDR3 in DNA: TGCGCCAGCAGCTTGGGACTAGCGGGACAAGAGACCCAGTACTTC.